This paragraph covers one T cell receptor beta chain sequence. Its antigen is not identified. The second PCR ran roughly 6 to 11 cycles with a sample-barcoded 5' primer and J-beta primers. TCRdb re-derived calls from the 5' RACE reads in MiXCR, one entry per CDR3 protein. The repertoire holds fewer than 800,000 distinct CDR3 sequences, with approximately 29% as singletons. The CDR3 loop spans 16 amino acids. CDR1 and CDR2 (germline): MDHEN, SYDVKM. Losses at the gene ends were 6 bases for V and 0 bases for J; bases not matched to a gene: 6. The sample belongs to a study of blood T cells in healthy people across ages. Study context: When template switching was applied, about one barcoded beta molecule was captured per two T cells. Notes on the study in general: TCR beta diversity per million T cells fell roughly linearly with age. Unsorted PBMC material precluded a definitive naive versus antigen-experienced comparison. Both naive CD4+ cell counts and diversity were greater in long-lived donors than in aged donors.

This sequence joins TRBV28 and TRBJ2-4; 9 nucleotides match TRBD1. The specimen sequenced was blood. The receptor comes from an elderly woman in good health. CDR3 residues: CASRITGGAAKNIQYF. The CDR3 DNA reads TGTGCCAGCAGAATAACAGGGGGCGCAGCCAAAAACATTCAGTACTTC.